The table lists the clone carrying this TCR beta chain with a few counts. The germline CDR1 and CDR2 sequences are LNHDA and SQIVND (reference sequence). V lost 1 base and J lost 1, with 8 bases in between. This CDR3 spans 15 amino acids. The Seattle patients joined while their infection was active and were tracked longitudinally afterward. This specimen comes from a study of blood T cell repertoires in COVID-19. Study at large: Acute and convalescent COVID-19 specimens originated in the United States, Italy and Spain. Sample material is recorded as cDNA or gDNA derived from T cells, B-cell-depleted T cells, or PBMCs.

In the authors' methods: Scientists estimated how many nucleated cells there were by amplifying reference gene primers. Libraries were prepared by immunoSEQ multiplex PCR; TCRdb keeps only in-frame clonotypes and omits some of them. V and J calls and clone size are those listed in that table; D and trimming were worked out from the DNA. Altogether 250,000 to 350,000 clones are present, roughly 83% being singletons, with the ten largest covering over 1.3%. The rearrangement links TRBV19 to TRBJ1-5; no reliable D call. The specimen sequenced was peripheral blood. The TCR sequence derives from a human donor with COVID-19, enrolled during active disease. The donor label of this sample is uncertain. Here the CDR3 DNA reads TGTGCCAGTAGTATAGGGGCTCGGAGCAATCAGCCCCAGCATTTT. This encodes CASSIGARSNQPQHF. The variable domain in full, with the rest retrieved from reference TRBV19 and TRBJ1-5, is DGGITQSPKYLFRKEGQNVTLSCEQNLNHDAMYWYRQDPGQGLRLIYYSQIVNDFQKGDIAEGYSVSREKKESFPLTVTSAQKNPTAFYLCASSIGARSNQPQHFGDGTRLSIL.